This T cell receptor (beta chain) appears in the sequencing data of a study of cytomegalovirus exposure and HLA in healthy donors. Study-wide results and caveats: The study reported that TCR beta sequences accurately predicted HLA-A and HLA-B alleles in most subjects.

To note about this clone: Antigen specificity is unknown.

PCR was performed using 60 Vbeta and 13 Jbeta primers. TCRdb's table, derived via immunoSEQ multiplex PCR, lists solely in-frame clones and lacks some. The sample lists roughly 190,000 clones; around 87% were seen once. Germline assignment: CDR1 MRHNA and CDR2 SNTAGT. This CDR3 has 13 residues. Trimming cost V 8 bases and J 7 bases, with 18 bases left between them. The clonotype was recovered from a boy between 2 and 10 years old in good health and CMV-seronegative. V usage is TRBV6-4 and J usage is TRBJ2-7; tentatively, D is TRBD1 (5 bases). Sample: PBMCs. This CDR3 reads CASLIISSGEQYF. CDR3 DNA sequence: TGTGCCAGCCTTATTATTAGCTCAGGGGAGCAGTACTTC.